This TCR beta chain was retrieved from a study of blood T cell repertoires in COVID-19. Study information: Samples came from the United States, Italy and Spain, spanning acute and convalescent COVID-19. The cDNA or gDNA used as material had been derived from T cells, B-cell-depleted T cells, or PBMCs.

As handled by the study authors: Amplification of reference gene primers was used by the study to estimate nucleated cell counts. Assay: immunoSEQ multiplex PCR; the TCRdb copy retains only in-frame clones and omits some. V, J and clone size are those of that table, while D and trimming were read from the DNA. The sample records tens of thousands of clones, roughly nine tenths being singletons. The CDR3 loop spans 14 amino acids. Germline V gives CDR1 SEHNR, CDR2 FQNEAQ (reference sequence). V gave up 5 bases and J gave up 4 bases; unmatched junction bases: 6. The specimen was peripheral blood. The V and J genes are TRBV7-9 and TRBJ2-7, with 9 bases matching TRBD1. The source of this sequence is a young man with active or convalescent COVID-19. The CDR3 sequence: CASSPGTGRYEQYF. The CDR3 nucleotides read TGTGCCAGCAGCCCCGGGACAGGGCGTTACGAGCAGTACTTC.